This is a list of T cell receptor beta chains from one sample in a study of cytomegalovirus exposure and HLA in healthy donors. Assay: immunoSEQ multiplex PCR; the TCRdb copy retains only in-frame clones and omits some. This table holds 150,000 to 200,000 clones, around 88% found once. The material sequenced was PBMCs. The receptors stem from a woman aged 18-30 years in good health and CMV-seronegative. Both conserved end residues are trimmed from each CDR3.

TRBV7-8	TRBJ2-1	ASSFDGSSYNEQF
TRBV6-5	TRBJ2-1	ASSYPGVNEQF
TRBV6-6	TRBJ1-6	ASSSRAYNSPLH
TRBV5-1	TRBJ1-1	ASSIHTGQMNTEAF
TRBV7-3	TRBJ1-1	ASSLTGSVTEAF
TRBV5-6	TRBJ1-1	ASSITGTYYMNTEAF
TRBV5-6	TRBJ1-5	ASSFVGHQPQH
TRBV19	TRBJ1-5	ASTLRTGMNQPQH
TRBV5-1	TRBJ1-1	ASSYAGYTEAF
TRBV27	TRBJ2-1	ASSRRARGDNEQF
TRBV20-1	TRBJ1-1	SLRPRTEAF
TRBV6-5	TRBJ1-3	ASSWDSSGNTIY
TRBV7-3	TRBJ2-7	ASSHPDRDSYEQY
TRBV18	TRBJ2-2	ASSPPQGSPSGGELF
TRBV5-1	TRBJ1-2	ASSRGDTNYGYT
TRBV6-6	TRBJ1-2	ASSPLPGQGPYGYT
TRBV9	TRBJ2-3	ASSVSLAGSTDTQY
TRBV12-5	TRBJ2-1	ASGSLVGNEQF
TRBV2	TRBJ2-5	ASSEGRGETQY
TRBV5-5	TRBJ2-7	ASSLAIEAGIIGAYEQY
TRBV6-1	TRBJ1-2	ASSEHPGQGGYT
TRBV30	TRBJ2-7	AWSGGFHEQY
TRBV6-5	TRBJ1-1	ASSSPGDTEAF
TRBV19	TRBJ2-1	ASSITGLGHNEQF